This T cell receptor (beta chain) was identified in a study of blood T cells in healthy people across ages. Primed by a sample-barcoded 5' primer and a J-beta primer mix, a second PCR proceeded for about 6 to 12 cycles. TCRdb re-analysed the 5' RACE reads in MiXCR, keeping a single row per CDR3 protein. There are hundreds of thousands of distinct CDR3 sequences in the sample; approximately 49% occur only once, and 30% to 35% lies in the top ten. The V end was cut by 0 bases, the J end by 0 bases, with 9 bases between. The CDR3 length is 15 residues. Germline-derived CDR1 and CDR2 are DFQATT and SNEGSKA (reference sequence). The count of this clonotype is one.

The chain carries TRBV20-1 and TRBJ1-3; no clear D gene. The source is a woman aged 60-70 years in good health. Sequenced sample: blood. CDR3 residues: CSARDPRDSGNTIYF. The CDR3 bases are TGCAGTGCTAGAGATCCGAGGGACTCTGGAAACACCATATATTTT.